This entry features one TCR beta chain sequence. Its antigen is not known. This entry is derived from a study of Ad26.COV2.S vaccination and SARS-CoV-2 variants. The overall study: Doses of Ad26.COV2.S were injected into muscle once or twice, 56 days apart.

Treatment reported: around 19 received Ad26.COV2.S at low or high dose, single or two shots; several received placebo; per-sample allocation not given. Sampling was done on day 63 after the first vaccine or placebo injection. General study findings and limits: It was reported that spike-specific CD8+ and CD4+ T cell responses were substantially broad after vaccination.

The ends were cut back, 2 bases at V and 7 bases at J, with 12 bases in the middle. This CDR3 has 15 residues. The germline V gene has CDR1 MNHNY and CDR2 SVGAGI (reference sequence). Data came from immunoSEQ multiplex PCR; TCRdb stores just in-frame clones and leaves some out. Of 350,000 to 500,000 clones in the sample, 89% were seen once. The V gene is TRBV6-6, the J gene TRBJ1-6; the D gene is possibly TRBD1 (6 bases). The clonotype originates from a person between 18 and 65 years old who received the Ad26.COV2.S COVID-19 vaccine or a placebo. The sequencing here drew on peripheral blood, taken in a trial of Ad26.COV2.S vaccine versus placebo. The CDR3 sequence: CASSYEGQTNSPLHF. In DNA, the CDR3 is TGTGCCAGCAGTTACGAAGGACAGACCAATTCACCCCTCCACTTT.